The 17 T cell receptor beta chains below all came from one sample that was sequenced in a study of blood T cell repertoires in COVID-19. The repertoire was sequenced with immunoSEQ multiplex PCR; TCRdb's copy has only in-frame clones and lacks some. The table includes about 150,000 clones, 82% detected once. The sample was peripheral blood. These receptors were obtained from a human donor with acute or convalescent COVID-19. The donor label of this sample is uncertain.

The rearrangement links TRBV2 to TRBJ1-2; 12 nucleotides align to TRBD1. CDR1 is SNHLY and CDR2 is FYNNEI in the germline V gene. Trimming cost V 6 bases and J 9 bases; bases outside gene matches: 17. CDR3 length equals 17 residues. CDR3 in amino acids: CASRVSGTGGSWTSYTF. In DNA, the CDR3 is TGTGCCAGCAGGGTATCCGGGACAGGGGGCTCCTGGACCAGCTACACCTTC.

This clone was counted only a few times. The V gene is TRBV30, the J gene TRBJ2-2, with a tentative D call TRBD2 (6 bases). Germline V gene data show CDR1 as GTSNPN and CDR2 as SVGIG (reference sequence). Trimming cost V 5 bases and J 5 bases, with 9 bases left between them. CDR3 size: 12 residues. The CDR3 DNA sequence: TGTGCCTGGGGGGCGGGGACCGGGGAGCTGTTTTTT. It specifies CAWGAGTGELFF.

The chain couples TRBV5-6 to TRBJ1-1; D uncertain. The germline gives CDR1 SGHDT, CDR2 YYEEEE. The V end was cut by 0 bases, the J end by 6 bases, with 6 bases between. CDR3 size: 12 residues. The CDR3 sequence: CASSLVRAEAFF. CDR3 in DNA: TGTGCCAGCAGCTTGGTAAGAGCTGAAGCTTTCTTT.

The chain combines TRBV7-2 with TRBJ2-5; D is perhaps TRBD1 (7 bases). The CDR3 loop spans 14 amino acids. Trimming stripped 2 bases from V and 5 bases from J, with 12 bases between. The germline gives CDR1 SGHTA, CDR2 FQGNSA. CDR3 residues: CASSLSRGRETQYF. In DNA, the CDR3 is TGTGCCAGCAGCTTAAGCAGGGGGAGGGAGACCCAGTACTTC.

This CDR3 reads CASSLGPGGYTF. The CDR3 DNA reads as TGTGCCAGCAGCTTAGGGCCGGGTGGCTACACCTTC. The chain is built from TRBV11-2 and TRBJ1-2; unclear D gene. The CDR3 runs to 12 residues. Trimming took off 1 base at V and 7 bases at J, with 7 bases between the two ends. The germline V gene encodes CDR1 SGHAT and CDR2 FQNNGV.

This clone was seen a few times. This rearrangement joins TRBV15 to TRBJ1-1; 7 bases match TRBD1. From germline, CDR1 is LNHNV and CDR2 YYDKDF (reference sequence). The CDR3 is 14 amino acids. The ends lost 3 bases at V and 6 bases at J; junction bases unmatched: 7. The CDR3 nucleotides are TGTGCCACCAGCAGCGGCGGACAGGTAGCTGAAGCTTTCTTT. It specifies CATSSGGQVAEAFF.

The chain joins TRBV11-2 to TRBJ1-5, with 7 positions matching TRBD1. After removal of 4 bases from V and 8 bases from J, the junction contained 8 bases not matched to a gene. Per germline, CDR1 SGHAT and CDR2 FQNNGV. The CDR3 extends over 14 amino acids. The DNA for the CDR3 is TGTGCCAGCAGCTGGGACAGTATATCGGAGCCCCAGCATTTT. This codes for CASSWDSISEPQHF.

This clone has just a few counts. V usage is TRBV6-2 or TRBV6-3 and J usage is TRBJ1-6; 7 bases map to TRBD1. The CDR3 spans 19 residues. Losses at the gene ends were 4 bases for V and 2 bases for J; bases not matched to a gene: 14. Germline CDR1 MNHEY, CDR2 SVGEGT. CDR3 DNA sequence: TGTGCCAGCAGTTTTACCGGGACAGCAACAGGAACCTATAATTCACCCCTCCACTTT. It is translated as CASSFTGTATGTYNSPLHF.

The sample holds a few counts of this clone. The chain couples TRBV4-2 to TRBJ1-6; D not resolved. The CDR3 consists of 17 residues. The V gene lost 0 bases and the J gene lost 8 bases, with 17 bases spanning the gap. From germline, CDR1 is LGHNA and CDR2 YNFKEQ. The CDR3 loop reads CASSQEGRGEWYSPLHF. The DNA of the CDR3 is TGTGCCAGCAGCCAAGAAGGTCGGGGAGAGTGGTATTCACCCCTCCACTTT.

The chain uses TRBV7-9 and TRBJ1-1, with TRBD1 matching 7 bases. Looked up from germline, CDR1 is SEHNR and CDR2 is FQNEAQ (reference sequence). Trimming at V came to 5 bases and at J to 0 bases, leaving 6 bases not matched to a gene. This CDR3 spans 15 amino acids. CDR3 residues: CASSAPGTVNTEAFF. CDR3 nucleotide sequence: TGTGCCAGCAGCGCGCCCGGGACAGTGAACACTGAAGCTTTCTTT.

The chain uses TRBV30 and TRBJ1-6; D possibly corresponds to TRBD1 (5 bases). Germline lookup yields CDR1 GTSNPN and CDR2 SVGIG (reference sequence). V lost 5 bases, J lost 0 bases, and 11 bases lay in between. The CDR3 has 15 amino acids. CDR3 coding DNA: TGTGCCTGGGACAGCACAAGCTCCTATAATTCACCCCTCCACTTT. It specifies CAWDSTSSYNSPLHF.

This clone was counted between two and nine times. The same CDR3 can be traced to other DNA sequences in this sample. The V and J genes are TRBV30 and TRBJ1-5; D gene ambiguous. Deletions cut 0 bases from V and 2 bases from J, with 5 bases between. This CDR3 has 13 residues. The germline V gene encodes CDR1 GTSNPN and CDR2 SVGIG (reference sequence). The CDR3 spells CAWSVQGNQPQHF. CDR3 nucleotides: TGTGCCTGGAGTGTACAAGGCAATCAGCCCCAGCATTTT.

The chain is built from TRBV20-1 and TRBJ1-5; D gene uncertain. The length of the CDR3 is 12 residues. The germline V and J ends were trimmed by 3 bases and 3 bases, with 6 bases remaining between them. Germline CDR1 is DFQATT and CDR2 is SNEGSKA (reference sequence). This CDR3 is CSASHPNQPQHF. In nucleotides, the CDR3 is TGCAGTGCTAGTCATCCCAATCAGCCCCAGCATTTT.

The CDR3: CSVVTDNYGYTF. DNA for the CDR3: TGCAGCGTAGTAACAGACAACTATGGCTACACCTTC. The chain links TRBV29-1 to TRBJ1-2; D remains ambiguous. Trimming pared 6 bases from V and 2 bases from J, leaving 10 bases between. This CDR3 spans 12 amino acids. Germline lookup yields CDR1 SQVTM and CDR2 ANQGSEA.

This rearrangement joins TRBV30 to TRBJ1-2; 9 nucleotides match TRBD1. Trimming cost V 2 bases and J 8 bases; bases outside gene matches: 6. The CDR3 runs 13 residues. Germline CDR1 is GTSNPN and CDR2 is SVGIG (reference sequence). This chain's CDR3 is CAWSLGQGRGYTF. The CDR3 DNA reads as TGTGCCTGGAGTCTCGGACAGGGGCGAGGCTACACCTTC.

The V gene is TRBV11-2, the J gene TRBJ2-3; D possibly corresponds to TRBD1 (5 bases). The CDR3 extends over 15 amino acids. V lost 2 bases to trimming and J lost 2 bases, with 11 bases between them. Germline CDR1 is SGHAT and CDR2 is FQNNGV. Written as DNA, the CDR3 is TGTGCCAGCAGCTTAATGTTAGGGGTCACAGATACGCAGTATTTT. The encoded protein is CASSLMLGVTDTQYF.

The CDR3 loop is CASSRGQGVGSTEAFF. CDR3 coding DNA: TGTGCCAGCAGCCGTGGACAGGGGGTAGGTAGCACTGAAGCTTTCTTT. This chain links TRBV3-1 (or the pseudogene TRBV3-2) with TRBJ1-1, with 10 bases that match TRBD1. Trimming took 4 bases from V and 4 from J; bases not matched to a gene: 9. Germline V lookup: CDR1 LGHDT, CDR2 YNNKEL (reference sequence). The CDR3 is made up of 16 amino acids.